This TCR beta chain was documented in a study of T cells in Graves' hyperthyroidism and ophthalmopathy. Diagnoses used clinical symptoms, serum thyroxine and TRAb, thyroid ultrasound and orbital computed tomography. The CDR3 loop spans 14 amino acids. Losses at the gene ends were 4 bases for V and 8 bases for J; bases not matched to a gene: 2. Per the germline V gene, CDR1 is KGHDR and CDR2 is SFDVKD. What was amplified from RNA transcripts were TCR beta CDR3 regions. The HTBI primer set was used in a first-round RT-PCR of the TCR CDR3. One entry per CDR3 protein, called by TCRdb with MiXCR from the multiplex PCR reads. The sample shows under 700,000 distinct CDR3 sequences, under 60% of them seen only once.

The sequenced material came from peripheral blood or thyroid tissue (not recorded which). This chain links TRBV24-1 with TRBJ1-4; 11 bases map to TRBD1. This clonotype was obtained from a woman under 30 with Graves' hyperthyroidism. The CDR3 protein is CATSEGTGGEKLFF. In DNA form, the CDR3 reads TGTGCCACCAGTGAGGGGACAGGGGGAGAAAAACTGTTTTTT.